There are many counts of the clone carrying this T cell receptor beta chain. Antigen: not known. The record originates from a study of response to subunit inactivated influenza vaccine. TCRdb ran MiXCR on the RT-PCR reads and lists one entry per CDR3 protein. The sample holds 500,000 or so distinct CDR3 sequences, 16% seen once. Overall study findings and caveats: Few additional T cells are recruited per seasonal influenza vaccination, authors suggested.

This specimen was CD4+ T cells sorted from PBMCs, taken approximately 25 months after vaccination. The receptor comes from a man between 50 and 75 years old who received an inactivated influenza vaccine.

CDR3 nucleotides: TGTGCCAGTAGCGGTGTTGGGCAGACCACAGATACGCAGTATTTT. Residues: CASSGVGQTTDTQYF. The V call is TRBV19, the J call TRBJ2-3; no clear D gene. The V end lost 6 bases, the J end lost 2 bases, and 15 bases lay between the germline ends. The CDR3 is 15 residues long. CDR1 LNHDA and CDR2 SQIVND come from the germline V gene (reference sequence).